This T cell receptor (beta chain) stems from a study of control samples from healthy donors and cancer patients (dated by TCRdb to 2020 to 2022). Library preparation employed the immunoSEQ multiplex PCR assay. TCRdb stores this immuneACCESS table with in-frame sequences only. Part of the clones is absent; in the studies checked, under half of the shortfall reflects unresolved V genes, and no reason is known for the rest. In this sample the table shows 150,000 or so clones, about 90% of which occur a single time. The ten largest clonotypes hold approximately 0.7% of the sample. In this sample, this clone turned up a few times. The antigen it recognizes is unknown. No clone much larger than this one lies a single base away; base qualities are absent. The CDR3 covers 17 residues, taking in both the cysteine and the phenylalanine. The entry retains the CDR3 DNA only, 51 bases that are in frame from base 1. The germline V gene sets CDR1 to MGHRA and CDR2 to YSYEKL. Trimming takes 4 bases from V and 1 base from J, and the germline ends sit 20 bases apart.

Sequencing used blood. The chain is encoded by TRBV4-1 joined to TRBJ2-7; matching of 5 bases hints at TRBD2 as the D gene. The clonotype originates from a woman aged 30 to 39 in good health. At the DNA level, the sequence is TGCGCCAGCAGCCCCGATCCGAAAGTCGGGGTGTCCTACGAGCAGTACTTC. This gives the protein CASSPDPKVGVSYEQYF.